The text below deals with one TCR beta chain. What it binds is not known. cDNA encoding TCR beta was synthesized via 5'RACE template switching incorporating UMIs. TCRdb re-called the 5' RACE reads and catalogs CDR3 proteins one per entry, DNA excluded. The sample table sets out around 380,000 distinct CDR3 sequences. This sample is drawn from a study of T cells expressing NK-cell markers. Study as a whole: According to the study, TCR beta repertoires originated from sorted CD3+CD56+NKG2C+, CD3+CD56+NKG2C- and CD3+CD56-NKG2C+ T cells. HCMV seropositivity marked most of the eight sequenced donors; one was seronegative. Overall study findings and caveats: There were a few donors in whom these clonotypes also led the CD3+CD56-NKG2C+ fraction.

The clonotype comes from a woman aged 45 to 65 in good health. The specimen was blood T cells: a sorted CD56 or NKG2C T cell subset, CD4+ or CD8+ T cells, or bulk PBMC T cells (not recorded which).

The CDR3 reads CASRDWRNEQFF. The chain recombines TRBV7-8 with TRBJ2-1; the D call of TRBD2 rests on TCRdb alone, since no DNA is present to check it. The CDR3 is 12 amino acids. Germline assignment: CDR1 SGHVS and CDR2 FQNEAQ.